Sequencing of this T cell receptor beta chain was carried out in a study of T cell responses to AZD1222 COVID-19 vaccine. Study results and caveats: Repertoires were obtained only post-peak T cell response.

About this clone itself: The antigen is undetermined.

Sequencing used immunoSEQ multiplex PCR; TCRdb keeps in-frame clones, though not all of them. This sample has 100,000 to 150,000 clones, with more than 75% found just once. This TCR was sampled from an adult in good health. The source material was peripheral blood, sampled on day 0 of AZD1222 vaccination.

CDR3 sequence (DNA): TGTGCCAGCAGTTTAGTCGACACAATCTATGGCTACACCTTC. Protein: CASSLVDTIYGYTF. The chain is built from TRBV28 and TRBJ1-2; D gene unclear. CDR3 length: 14 residues. Germline values: CDR1 MDHEN, CDR2 SYDVKM. V lost 2 bases, J lost 4 bases, and 11 bases lay in between.